This T cell receptor beta chain was sequenced for a study of tumor-infiltrating lymphocytes in primary liver carcinoma. Concerning this clonotype itself: Germline and junction disagree at one end, which may indicate a read error.

Germline DNA was extracted too, while blood RNA derived from unsorted whole blood. Collected before surgery were about 4.3 milliliters of peripheral blood. The template, around 520 ng total RNA, yielded TCR beta cDNA made with a constant-region primer. Libraries covering TCR beta were generated through three nested multiplex PCR rounds (using a slightly modified ARM-PCR). Via MiXCR, TCRdb re-called the multiplex PCR reads, giving one row per CDR3 protein. The data hold some 180,000 distinct CDR3 sequences, with over 45% observed a single time. The receptor was isolated from a man aged 40-49 years with primary liver carcinoma and hepatitis B virus infection. Sequences were obtained from peripheral blood.

Here the CDR3 reads CASSLALDVNEQSF. CDR3 nucleotide sequence: TGTGCCAGCAGCCTCGCGCTGGACGTAAATGAGCAGTCCTTC. This chain uses TRBV11-2 with TRBJ2-1; D is unclear. CDR3 length: 14 residues. Germline V lookup: CDR1 SGHAT, CDR2 FQNNGV.